These 14 T cell receptor beta chains were all obtained from the same sample, sequenced in a study of T-cell memory formation after mild COVID-19. TCRdb re-derived calls from the 5' RACE reads in MiXCR, one entry per CDR3 protein. The table records 350,000 to 450,000 distinct CDR3 sequences, 20% to 25% of them present only once. Input material: PBMCs or a T cell subset sorted from them (not recorded which). The receptors were gathered from an adult woman who had mild COVID-19 (a few samples of this study predate the infection). Cell type and time point are not known.

This clonotype appeared a few times. This rearrangement joins TRBV7-2 to TRBJ1-2, with D uncertain. CDR1 is SGHTA and CDR2 is FQGNSA in the germline V gene. The V and J ends lost 5 bases and 8 bases respectively, with 24 bases between them. The CDR3 runs to 16 residues. CDR3 in DNA: TGTGCCAGCAGCCAAGGAGGCCTTGCGGTGGCAGAGGGCTACACCTTC. Translation: CASSQGGLAVAEGYTF.

This clonotype was detected only a few times. The J gene is TRBJ1-1, the V gene TRBV6-6; 9 nucleotides agree with TRBD1. Germline V gives CDR1 MNHNY, CDR2 SVGAGI (reference sequence). With 4 bases clipped from V and 4 bases from J, the junction kept 7 bases outside the gene matches. This CDR3 region has 15 residues. The CDR3 sequence: CASSSTETGGTEAFF. The CDR3 region has the DNA TGTGCCAGCAGTTCCACGGAGACAGGGGGCACTGAAGCTTTCTTT.

This clonotype was detected a few times. This sequence joins TRBV9 and TRBJ2-1; 10 nucleotides agree with TRBD2. This CDR3 has 16 residues. CDR1 is SGDLS and CDR2 is YYNGEE in the germline V gene. The J segment lost 5 bases and the V segment lost 0 bases, leaving 5 bases of the junction unmatched. Here the CDR3 reads CASSVGTSGTHNEQFF. For the CDR3, the DNA is TGTGCCAGCAGCGTAGGGACTAGCGGCACCCACAATGAGCAGTTCTTC.

This clonotype was observed a handful of times. The chain recombines TRBV6-5 with TRBJ1-5, with 9 bases that match TRBD1. CDR3 size: 16 residues. J was trimmed by 3 bases and V by 0 bases; bases with no gene match: 3. Germline loops: CDR1 MNHEY, CDR2 SVGAGI. The CDR3 DNA reads TGTGCCAGCAGTTACTCAGGGACAGGGTCCAATCAGCCCCAGCATTTT. It translates to CASSYSGTGSNQPQHF.

This clonotype was observed many times. V usage is TRBV29-1 and J usage is TRBJ1-5, with no clear D. V was clipped by 5 bases and J by 3 bases, with 11 bases between them. This CDR3 comprises 13 residues. CDR1 and CDR2 (germline): SQVTM, ANQGSEA. In nucleotides, the CDR3 is TGCAGCGTTAGACAAGGTCTCAATCAGCCCCAGCATTTT. Its protein product is CSVRQGLNQPQHF.

The rearrangement links TRBV5-1 to TRBJ2-3; D gene ambiguous. V was trimmed by 4 bases and J by 3 bases, leaving 9 bases between them. The germline V gene encodes CDR1 SGHRS and CDR2 YFSETQ. The CDR3 extends over 13 amino acids. The chain's CDR3 is CASSRPATDTQYF. As DNA, the CDR3 is TGCGCCAGCAGCCGTCCGGCGACAGATACGCAGTATTTT.

V and J are TRBV7-8 and TRBJ2-5, with TRBD1 matching 8 bases. The CDR3 covers 15 residues. V shed 1 base, J shed 3 bases, and the junction held 4 bases outside the gene matches. Germline loops: CDR1 SGHVS, CDR2 FQNEAQ. This CDR3 is CASSLDMTGEETQYF. CDR3 DNA sequence: TGTGCCAGCAGCTTAGACATGACAGGGGAAGAGACCCAGTACTTC.

This chain joins TRBV4-1 and TRBJ2-2; 14 bases agree with TRBD2. The CDR3 has 21 residues. Germline V CDR1 and CDR2: MGHRA, YSYEKL. The J segment lost 0 bases and the V segment lost 0 bases, leaving 9 bases of the junction unmatched. The CDR3 protein is CASSQEILGLAGVPNTGELFF. CDR3 DNA: TGCGCCAGCAGCCAAGAAATCTTGGGACTAGCGGGGGTCCCGAACACCGGGGAGCTGTTTTTT.

The V gene is TRBV7-2, the J gene TRBJ1-2; D is unclear. CDR3 length: 17 residues. Germline-derived CDR1 and CDR2 are SGHTA and FQGNSA. V gave up 3 bases and J gave up 3 bases, with 20 bases separating them. CDR3 region: CASSFTTQITAYYGYTF. The CDR3 DNA reads as TGTGCCAGCAGCTTCACAACCCAGATAACGGCGTACTATGGCTACACCTTC.

The chain is built from TRBV2 and TRBJ1-3, with D uncertain. Trimming cost V 6 bases and J 1 base, with 4 bases left between them. CDR1 and CDR2 (germline): SNHLY, FYNNEI. This CDR3 contains 12 residues. CDR3 in amino acids: CASRVSGNTIYF. DNA for the CDR3: TGTGCCAGCAGGGTGTCTGGAAACACCATATATTTT.

The V and J genes are TRBV7-3 and TRBJ2-2; 9 bases match TRBD2. Looked up from germline, CDR1 is SGHTA and CDR2 is FQGTGA. The trim removed 2 bases at V and 7 bases at J, leaving 8 bases unmatched. The CDR3 has 16 amino acids. The CDR3 DNA is TGTGCCAGCAGCTTAGTTGGCGGGAGGGCCATCGGGGAGCTGTTTTTT. This sequence encodes CASSLVGGRAIGELFF. Together with reference TRBV7-3 and TRBJ2-2, the CDR3 gives the full variable domain: GAGVSQTPSNKVTEKGKYVELRCDPISGHTALYWYRQSLGQGPEFLIYFQGTGAADDSGLPNDRFFAVRPEGSVSTLKIQRTERGDSAVYLCASSLVGGRAIGELFFGEGSRLTVL.

This clonotype has a handful of counts. CDR3 residues: CATSDTGKNTEAFF. The CDR3 DNA follows: TGTGCCACCAGTGACACCGGGAAGAACACTGAAGCTTTCTTT. The chain combines TRBV24-1 with TRBJ1-1, with D unclear. The V gene's germline CDR1 is KGHDR and CDR2 SFDVKD. Trimming removed 4 bases from V and 1 base from J, with 9 bases in between. The CDR3 contains 14 residues.

The sample holds a few counts of this clonotype. The chain links TRBV6-5 to TRBJ2-1; 16 nucleotides match TRBD2. CDR3 length equals 17 residues. Losses at the gene ends were 0 bases for V and 10 bases for J; bases not matched to a gene: 6. Germline values: CDR1 MNHEY, CDR2 SVGAGI. This CDR3 is CASSYSIPGLAGGEQFF. The CDR3 DNA reads TGTGCCAGCAGTTACTCTATCCCGGGACTAGCGGGAGGGGAGCAGTTCTTC.

Here the CDR3 reads CASSLETVQDTQYF. As DNA, the CDR3 is TGTGCCAGCAGCTTAGAGACGGTCCAGGATACGCAGTATTTT. The chain couples TRBV7-9 to TRBJ2-3, with D unresolved. This CDR3 has 14 amino acids. Germline CDR1 SEHNR, CDR2 FQNEAQ (reference sequence). Between the trimmed V and J ends, which lost 1 base and 6 bases, there was a span of 11 bases.